The clone carrying this T cell receptor (beta chain) was counted between two and nine times. Its target is unknown. Next came a second PCR, run for 7 to 11 cycles, which used a sample-barcoded 5' primer along with a J-beta primer mix. Each single sample gave us at least 2.5 million CDR3-containing paired-end reads. TCRdb processed the 5' RACE reads anew with MiXCR; each CDR3 protein has one entry. The sample lists 800,000 or so distinct CDR3 sequences, roughly 46% occurring once. The sample belongs to a study of blood T cells in healthy people across ages. General study results and limits: The percentage of naive T cells correlated strongly with TCR beta diversity.

Looked up from germline, CDR1 is SGHTA and CDR2 is FQGNSA. The CDR3 loop spans 14 amino acids. Unmatched junction bases numbered 8, after V lost 6 bases and J lost 3 bases. The sequence came from a man older than 75 in good health. The specimen sequenced was blood. The chain uses TRBV7-2 and TRBJ2-7, with 7 bases fitting TRBD2. The chain's CDR3 is CASSYSSGNYEQYF. The DNA of the CDR3 is TGTGCCAGCAGTTATTCCAGCGGGAACTACGAGCAGTACTTC.